These 31 T cell receptor beta chains came from one sample sequenced in a study of blood T cell repertoires in COVID-19. TCRdb keeps only in-frame clones here, not all; method: immunoSEQ multiplex PCR. The table shows 250,000 to 300,000 clones, with roughly 91% occurring only once. The sequenced sample consisted of PBMCs or T cells enriched from blood (not recorded which). The origin of the receptors is a woman aged 60-75 years in a cohort exposed to, infected with or recovered from COVID-19 (not recorded which).

This clone occurred once. The chain carries TRBV19 and TRBJ2-1; 9 nucleotides line up with TRBD1. CDR3 length equals 15 residues. V was clipped by 11 bases and J by 7 bases; unmatched bases: 15. Germline CDR1 is LNHDA and CDR2 is SQIVND (reference sequence). The CDR3 is CASLQGGTGRNEQFF. The CDR3 DNA follows: TGTGCCTCCCTACAGGGGGGGACAGGGCGAAATGAGCAGTTCTTC.

This chain uses TRBV19 with TRBJ1-1; D is unclear. The length of the CDR3 is 13 residues. Trimming left V 7 bases short and J 4 bases short, with 13 bases between. From germline, CDR1 is LNHDA and CDR2 SQIVND (reference sequence). CDR3 DNA sequence: TGTGCCAGTAAGGTTACGGGGTTCACTGAAGCTTTCTTT. Protein: CASKVTGFTEAFF.

This rearrangement joins TRBV28 to TRBJ2-7, with D possibly matching TRBD1 (6 bases). The V end lost 6 bases, the J end lost 5 bases, and 17 bases lay between the germline ends. Germline lookup yields CDR1 MDHEN and CDR2 SYDVKM. The CDR3 is 14 amino acids. This CDR3 reads CASSIQGPPNEQYF. The CDR3 coding sequence is TGTGCCAGCAGCATCCAGGGGCCCCCAAACGAGCAGTACTTC. Looking up the rest from reference TRBV28 and TRBJ2-7 gives the full variable domain: DVKVTQSSRYLVKRTGEKVFLECVQDMDHENMFWYRQDPGLGLRLIYFSYDVKMKEKGDIPEGYSVSREKKERFSLILESASTNQTSMYLCASSIQGPPNEQYFGPGTRLTVT.

This clone was recorded a few times. This chain joins TRBV28 and TRBJ1-2, with D unresolved. This CDR3 is built from 13 residues. CDR1 MDHEN and CDR2 SYDVKM come from the germline V gene. V was trimmed by 2 bases and J by 2 bases, leaving 6 bases between them. This chain's CDR3 is CASSLGGNYGYTF. The CDR3 DNA reads TGTGCCAGCAGTTTAGGAGGGAACTATGGCTACACCTTC.

The chain is built from TRBV7-8 and TRBJ2-3, with 13 bases fitting TRBD2. CDR3 length equals 21 residues. The V and J ends lost 0 bases and 2 bases, in that order; junction bases with no gene match: 14. In germline, CDR1 is SGHVS, CDR2 FQNEAQ. The CDR3 nucleotides are TGTGCCAGCAGCTTAGCCCCTCGGAGGACTAGCGGGAGTCGGGTCACAGATACGCAGTATTTT. This sequence encodes CASSLAPRRTSGSRVTDTQYF.

A few counts support this clone. The rearrangement uses TRBV7-2 and TRBJ2-7, with D possibly being TRBD1 (5 bases). Trimming took 1 base from V and 3 from J, leaving 7 bases between them. The CDR3 runs 13 residues. CDR1 and CDR2 from the germline V gene are SGHTA and FQGNSA. The CDR3 here is CASSLGQIYEQYF. The CDR3 region has the DNA TGTGCCAGCAGCTTAGGACAGATCTACGAGCAGTACTTC.

V usage is TRBV5-8 and J usage is TRBJ2-2; the match to TRBD2 covers 14 bases. V was pared by 5 bases and J by 0 bases, with 3 bases of the junction left unmatched. The CDR3 runs 17 residues. Germline values: CDR1 SGHTS, CDR2 YDEGEE. CDR3 nucleotide sequence: TGTGCCAGCAGAGGGACTAGCGGGAGTGCGAACACCGGGGAGCTGTTTTTT. Its protein is CASRGTSGSANTGELFF.

The CDR3 reads CASSRGLAGITYEQYF. Written as DNA, the CDR3 is TGTGCCAGCAGTCGGGGACTAGCGGGTATTACCTACGAGCAGTACTTC. The J gene is TRBJ2-7, the V gene TRBV27, with 12 bases that match TRBD2. Germline lookup yields CDR1 MNHEY and CDR2 SMNVEV (reference sequence). There are 16 residues in the CDR3. The V segment lost 5 bases and the J segment 2 bases; nucleotides outside the gene matches: 7.

This clone came up a few times. This chain links TRBV4-2 with TRBJ2-3, with 14 bases matching TRBD2. Germline values: CDR1 LGHNA, CDR2 YNFKEQ. Trimming cost V 1 base and J 4 bases; bases outside gene matches: 10. The CDR3 has 19 amino acids. Here the CDR3 reads CASSQGAQTSGRGSDTQYF. As DNA, the CDR3 is TGTGCCAGCAGCCAAGGAGCCCAGACTAGCGGGAGGGGTTCAGATACGCAGTATTTT.

This chain uses TRBV29-1 with TRBJ1-1; 9 positions match TRBD1. V shed 7 bases and J 0 bases; nucleotides not matched to a gene: 9. The CDR3 totals 15 residues. Looked up from germline, CDR1 is SQVTM and CDR2 is ANQGSEA. CDR3 coding DNA: TGCAGCGCCAACCGGGACAGGGTAATGAACACTGAAGCTTTCTTT. It is translated as CSANRDRVMNTEAFF.

Worth noting for this clone: This sample also contains other DNA sequences that code for the same CDR3. The chain combines TRBV19 with TRBJ2-3; 8 nucleotides agree with TRBD1. The CDR3 runs 14 residues. V was clipped by 6 bases and J by 1 base; unmatched bases: 3. Per germline, CDR1 LNHDA and CDR2 SQIVND (reference sequence). Here the CDR3 reads CASRDRARTDTQYF. The CDR3 DNA follows: TGTGCCAGTAGGGACAGGGCGCGCACAGATACGCAGTATTTT.

The chain links TRBV28 to TRBJ2-1; D is ambiguous. Germline V CDR1 and CDR2: MDHEN, SYDVKM. CDR3 size: 12 residues. V was clipped by 1 base and J by 8 bases, with 6 bases between them. In DNA form, the CDR3 reads TGTGCCAGCAGTTTATTTCAATATGAGCAGTTCTTC. Translating it yields CASSLFQYEQFF.

CDR3 amino acids: CASSLGQSTYEQYF. The CDR3 bases are TGTGCCAGCAGCTTGGGGCAGAGTACCTACGAGCAGTACTTC. This chain connects TRBV7-9 to TRBJ2-7; D might be TRBD1 (5 bases). CDR1 is SEHNR and CDR2 is FQNEAQ in the germline V gene (reference sequence). The CDR3 is 14 residues long. V gave up 3 bases and J gave up 2 bases, with 11 bases separating them.

J is TRBJ2-5 and V is TRBV7-3; a possible D gene is TRBD2 (5 bases). Per germline, CDR1 SGHTA and CDR2 FQGTGA. The CDR3 is 13 residues long. Trimming took off 5 bases at V and 2 bases at J, with 9 bases between the two ends. In DNA, the CDR3 is TGTGCCAGCAGCCGGACTCTACAAGAGACCCAGTACTTC. Translating it yields CASSRTLQETQYF.

The chain has TRBV6-2 or TRBV6-3 and TRBJ2-7; 11 bases map to TRBD2. This CDR3 is built from 17 residues. The J segment lost 5 bases and the V segment lost 2 bases, leaving 11 bases of the junction unmatched. Germline values: CDR1 MNHEY, CDR2 SVGEGT. The CDR3 is CASSYLLTSGSRDEQYF. The CDR3 coding sequence is TGTGCCAGCAGTTACCTATTAACTAGCGGGAGCCGGGACGAGCAGTACTTC.

The chain combines TRBV24-1 with TRBJ2-5, with D perhaps matching TRBD1 (5 bases). CDR1 is KGHDR, CDR2 SFDVKD, per germline. The CDR3 is made up of 13 amino acids. Trimming shortened V by 4 bases and J by 2 bases, and 7 bases separated the two germline ends. The CDR3 DNA is TGTGCCACCAGTGAAGGGGCTCAAGAGACCCAGTACTTC. Translating it yields CATSEGAQETQYF.

The J gene is TRBJ1-2, the V gene TRBV5-1, with 7 bases lining up with TRBD1. CDR1 is SGHRS, CDR2 YFSETQ, per germline. The length of the CDR3 is 13 residues. The V gene end was trimmed by 5 bases and the J gene end by 8 bases; junction bases not matched to a gene: 9. CDR3 bases: TGCGCCAGCAGTCCGGACAGGCGACGGGGCTACACCTTC. Protein product: CASSPDRRRGYTF.

The rearrangement links TRBV6-4 to TRBJ2-3, with 7 nucleotides matching TRBD2. The V gene end was trimmed by 4 bases and the J gene end by 2 bases; junction bases not matched to a gene: 6. The CDR3 has 15 amino acids. Germline assignment: CDR1 MRHNA and CDR2 SNTAGT. Here the CDR3 reads CASSGEGSSTDTQYF. CDR3 DNA: TGTGCCAGCAGTGGGGAGGGGTCGTCCACAGATACGCAGTATTTT.

V gene TRBV11-2 combines with J gene TRBJ2-7, with 8 nucleotides matching TRBD2. Germline CDR1 SGHAT, CDR2 FQNNGV. The junction had 8 bases not matched to a gene; V was cut back by 3 bases and J by 4 bases. There are 15 residues in the CDR3. The CDR3 here is CASSLDSGISYEQYF. CDR3 in DNA: TGTGCCAGCAGCTTGGATAGCGGGATCTCTTACGAGCAGTACTTC.

V is TRBV6-5 and J is TRBJ1-2, with D maybe TRBD1 (5 bases). The CDR3 loop spans 14 amino acids. V was trimmed by 2 bases and J by 2 bases, leaving 9 bases between them. Germline values: CDR1 MNHEY, CDR2 SVGAGI. CDR3 region: CASSYADRNYGYTF. The CDR3 DNA is TGTGCCAGCAGTTACGCCGACAGAAACTATGGCTACACCTTC.

The chain uses TRBV6-2 or TRBV6-3 and TRBJ1-5, with TRBD1 as a possible D gene (6 bases). The germline V and J ends were trimmed by 7 bases and 4 bases, with 20 bases remaining between them. Germline V lookup: CDR1 MNHEY, CDR2 SVGEGT. The CDR3 runs 16 residues. The DNA of the CDR3 is TGTGCCAGCACCCCTGGACAGTCGGGACCAAATCAGCCCCAGCATTTT. This sequence encodes CASTPGQSGPNQPQHF.

This chain uses TRBV7-9 with TRBJ1-2, with a weak D call TRBD1 (5 bases). V was clipped by 4 bases and J by 0 bases, with 12 bases between them. Germline values: CDR1 SEHNR, CDR2 FQNEAQ (reference sequence). The CDR3 sequence is 15 residues long. CDR3 in amino acids: CASSSPTVPNYGYTF. The CDR3 DNA reads TGTGCCAGCAGCTCGCCGACAGTGCCTAACTATGGCTACACCTTC.

This clone was seen a handful of times. The chain combines TRBV7-9 with TRBJ2-1; 13 bases match TRBD2. Germline CDR1 and CDR2: SEHNR and FQNEAQ (reference sequence). V lost 10 bases and J lost 1; bases outside the gene matches: 10. There are 17 residues in the CDR3. CDR3 DNA sequence: TGTGCCACTCCTAGGACTAGCGGGAGTAAATCCTACAATGAGCAGTTCTTC. It specifies CATPRTSGSKSYNEQFF.

This rearrangement joins TRBV10-2 to TRBJ2-3, with TRBD2 identical over 9 bases. Per germline, CDR1 WSHSY and CDR2 SAAADI. J lost 1 base, V lost 6 bases, and 11 bases had no gene match. This CDR3 is built from 17 residues. The CDR3 is CASRVMGTSRGTDTQYF. The DNA of the CDR3 is TGCGCCAGCAGAGTGATGGGGACTAGCAGGGGCACAGATACGCAGTATTTT.

V gene TRBV28 combines with J gene TRBJ2-2, with D perhaps matching TRBD2 (5 bases). Trimming cost V 3 bases and J 5 bases, with 16 bases left between them. The V gene's germline CDR1 is MDHEN and CDR2 SYDVKM. The CDR3 contains 16 residues. CDR3 amino acids: CASSFVTGFFTGELFF. CDR3 bases: TGTGCCAGCAGTTTCGTAACGGGGTTCTTTACCGGGGAGCTGTTTTTT.

V gene TRBV27 combines with J gene TRBJ1-3, with a weak D call TRBD1 (6 bases). The ends were cut back, 5 bases at V and 2 bases at J, with 7 bases in the middle. The CDR3 spans 13 residues. Germline loops: CDR1 MNHEY, CDR2 SMNVEV (reference sequence). The CDR3 here is CASSAGAGNTIYF. CDR3 DNA: TGTGCCAGCAGTGCAGGGGCTGGAAACACCATATATTTT.

V gene TRBV18 combines with J gene TRBJ2-7; D might be TRBD1 (8 bases). This CDR3 has 15 residues. Trimming took off 1 base at V and 4 bases at J, with 14 bases between the two ends. Germline V gives CDR1 KGHSH, CDR2 LQKENI. The CDR3 DNA is TGTGCCAGCTCACCACTCGGACAGGGAGGGTACGAGCAGTACTTC. It specifies CASSPLGQGGYEQYF.

The V call is TRBV5-6, the J call TRBJ2-7, with 8 bases that match TRBD1. The CDR3 spans 14 residues. V lost 0 bases and J lost 4; bases outside the gene matches: 3. Germline V gives CDR1 SGHDT, CDR2 YYEEEE. In DNA, the CDR3 is TGTGCCAGCAGCTTGGGGGACAGGCATTACGAGCAGTACTTC. Translating it yields CASSLGDRHYEQYF.

This clone was seen more than once but under ten times. The CDR3 region is CASSISGLRSYEQYF. Here the CDR3 DNA reads TGTGCCAGTAGTATCTCGGGACTACGCTCCTACGAGCAGTACTTC. V usage is TRBV19 and J usage is TRBJ2-7; 7 nucleotides match TRBD2. The CDR3 is 15 residues long. With 3 bases clipped from V and 0 bases from J, the junction kept 5 bases outside the gene matches. Germline CDR1 is LNHDA and CDR2 is SQIVND (reference sequence).

The V gene is TRBV3-1 (or the pseudogene TRBV3-2), the J gene TRBJ1-3; no clear D gene. The CDR3 consists of 20 residues. In germline, CDR1 is LGHDT, CDR2 YNNKEL (reference sequence). V lost 0 bases and J 4 bases, leaving 25 bases between the germline ends. CDR3 protein: CASSQEWRRIGMARGNTIYF. In DNA, the CDR3 is TGTGCCAGCAGCCAAGAGTGGCGGCGCATAGGAATGGCGCGCGGAAACACCATATATTTT.

This clone came up a few times. V is TRBV27 and J is TRBJ1-1; D gene ambiguous. CDR3 length equals 15 residues. V lost 0 bases to trimming and J lost 0 bases, with 8 bases between them. CDR1 and CDR2 from the germline V gene are MNHEY and SMNVEV (reference sequence). The CDR3 reads CASSLSTVMNTEAFF. In nucleotides, the CDR3 is TGTGCCAGCAGTTTATCTACGGTAATGAACACTGAAGCTTTCTTT.